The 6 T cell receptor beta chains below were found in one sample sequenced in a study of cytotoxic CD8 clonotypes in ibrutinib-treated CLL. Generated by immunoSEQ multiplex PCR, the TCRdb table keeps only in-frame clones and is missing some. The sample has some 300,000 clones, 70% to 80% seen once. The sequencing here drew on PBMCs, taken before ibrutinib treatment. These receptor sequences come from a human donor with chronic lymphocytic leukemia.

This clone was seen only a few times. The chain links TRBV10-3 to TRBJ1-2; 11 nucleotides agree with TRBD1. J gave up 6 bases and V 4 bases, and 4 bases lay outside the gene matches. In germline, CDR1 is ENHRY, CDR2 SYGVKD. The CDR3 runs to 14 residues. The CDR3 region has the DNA TGTGCCATCAGTGCGGGACAGGGGGTCCATGGCTACACCTTC. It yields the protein CAISAGQGVHGYTF.

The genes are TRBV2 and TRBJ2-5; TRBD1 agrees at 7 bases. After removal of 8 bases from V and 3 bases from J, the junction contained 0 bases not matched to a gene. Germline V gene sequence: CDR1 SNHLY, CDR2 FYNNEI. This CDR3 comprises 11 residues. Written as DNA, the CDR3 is TGTGCCAGCCAGGGGGAAGAGACCCAGTACTTC. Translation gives CASQGEETQYF. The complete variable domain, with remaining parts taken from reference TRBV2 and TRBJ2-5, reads EPEVTQTPSHQVTQMGQEVILRCVPISNHLYFYWYRQILGQKVEFLVSFYNNEISEKSEIFDDQFSVERPDGSNFTLKIRSTKLEDSAMYFCASQGEETQYFGPGTRLLVL.

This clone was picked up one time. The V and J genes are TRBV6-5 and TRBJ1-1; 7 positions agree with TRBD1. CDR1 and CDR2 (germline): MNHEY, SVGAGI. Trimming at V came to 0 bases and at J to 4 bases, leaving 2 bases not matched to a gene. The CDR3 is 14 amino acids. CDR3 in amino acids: CASSYSQGGTEAFF. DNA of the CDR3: TGTGCCAGCAGTTACTCGCAGGGGGGCACTGAAGCTTTCTTT.

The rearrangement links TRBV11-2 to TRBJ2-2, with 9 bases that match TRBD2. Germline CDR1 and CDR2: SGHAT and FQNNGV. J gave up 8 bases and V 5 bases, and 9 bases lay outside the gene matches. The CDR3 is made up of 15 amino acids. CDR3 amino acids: CASSPRASGIGELFF. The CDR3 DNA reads TGTGCCAGCAGCCCTAGGGCTAGCGGGATTGGGGAGCTGTTTTTT.

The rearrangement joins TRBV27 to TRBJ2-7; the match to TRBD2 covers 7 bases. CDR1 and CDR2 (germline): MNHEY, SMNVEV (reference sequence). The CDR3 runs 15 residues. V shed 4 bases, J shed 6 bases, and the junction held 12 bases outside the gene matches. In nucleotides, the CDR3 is TGTGCCAGCAGTTCCCGCCGGGACTACCTTAGCGAGCAGTACTTC. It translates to CASSSRRDYLSEQYF.

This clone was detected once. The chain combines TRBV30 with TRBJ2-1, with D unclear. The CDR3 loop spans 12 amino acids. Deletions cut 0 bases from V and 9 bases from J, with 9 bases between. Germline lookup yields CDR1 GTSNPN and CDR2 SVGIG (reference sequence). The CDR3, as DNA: TGTGCCTGGAGTGTAGTTGGGCCTGAGCAGTTCTTC. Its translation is CAWSVVGPEQFF.